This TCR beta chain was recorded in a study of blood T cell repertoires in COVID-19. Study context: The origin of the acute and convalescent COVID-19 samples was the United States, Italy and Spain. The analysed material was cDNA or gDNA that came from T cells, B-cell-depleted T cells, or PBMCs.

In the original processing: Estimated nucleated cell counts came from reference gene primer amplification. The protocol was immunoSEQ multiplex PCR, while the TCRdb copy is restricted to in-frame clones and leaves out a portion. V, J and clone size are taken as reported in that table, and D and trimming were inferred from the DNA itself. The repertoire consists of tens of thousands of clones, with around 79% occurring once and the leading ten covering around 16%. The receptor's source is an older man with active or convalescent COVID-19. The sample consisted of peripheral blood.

The CDR3 is CASRTSGVLGEETQYF. CDR3 in DNA: TGTGCCAGCAGAACTAGCGGGGTACTTGGGGAAGAGACCCAGTACTTC. J is TRBJ2-5 and V is TRBV28; 10 bases align to TRBD2. The CDR3 runs 16 residues. Germline trimming cut 6 bases from V and 3 bases from J; bases unmatched to any gene: 10. The germline V gene has CDR1 MDHEN and CDR2 SYDVKM.